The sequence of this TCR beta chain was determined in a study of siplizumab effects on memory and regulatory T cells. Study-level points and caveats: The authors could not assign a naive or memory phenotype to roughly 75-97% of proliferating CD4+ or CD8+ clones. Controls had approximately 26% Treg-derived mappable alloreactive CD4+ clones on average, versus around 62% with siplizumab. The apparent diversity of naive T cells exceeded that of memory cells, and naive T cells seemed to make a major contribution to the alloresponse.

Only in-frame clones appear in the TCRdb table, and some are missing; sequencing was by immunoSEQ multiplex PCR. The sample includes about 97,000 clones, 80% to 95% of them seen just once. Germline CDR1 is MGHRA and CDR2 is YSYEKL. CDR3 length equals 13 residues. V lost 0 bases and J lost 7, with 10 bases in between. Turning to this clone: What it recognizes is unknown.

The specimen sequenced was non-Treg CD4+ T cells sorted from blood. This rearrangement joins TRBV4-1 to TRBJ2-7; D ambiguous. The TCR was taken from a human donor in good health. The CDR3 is CASSQDFQAEQYF. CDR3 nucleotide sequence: TGCGCCAGCAGCCAAGATTTCCAGGCAGAGCAGTACTTC.